A single sample gave rise to the 3 T cell receptor beta chains below, sequenced in a study of tumor-infiltrating lymphocytes in primary liver carcinoma. Blood RNA came from unsorted whole blood; germline DNA was also extracted. The investigators made TCR beta cDNA from 400 to 500 ng total RNA, using a constant-region primer. Slightly modified ARM-PCR served as the procedure for the TCR beta libraries. These libraries came from three rounds of nested multiplex PCR. Amplification in the first two PCR rounds was performed using TRBV1-TRBV30 forward primers and a C-beta reverse primer for roughly 9 cycles each. TCRdb reprocessed the multiplex PCR reads with MiXCR, giving one entry per CDR3 protein. The sample consists of more than 150,000 distinct CDR3 sequences, 60% of them appearing once. Sequences were obtained from peripheral blood. These receptors were collected from a man aged 35 to 55 with primary liver carcinoma and hepatitis B virus infection.

In its sample, this clonotype was seen many times. The J gene is TRBJ2-7, the V gene TRBV7-8, with D tentatively TRBD1 (6 bases). V was clipped by 1 base and J by 3 bases, with 22 bases between them. CDR1 is SGHVS and CDR2 is FQNEAQ in the germline V gene. This CDR3 region has 18 residues. The CDR3 reads CASSLVLGRGASGYEQYF. The CDR3 nucleotides are TGTGCCAGCAGCTTAGTATTAGGCAGGGGCGCGAGTGGCTACGAGCAGTACTTC.

This clonotype was counted a few times. This chain links TRBV6-1 with TRBJ2-1, with 7 bases aligning to TRBD1. CDR3 length equals 15 residues. The ends lost 3 bases at V and 6 bases at J; junction bases unmatched: 8. CDR1 and CDR2 (germline): MNHNS, SASEGT. CDR3: CASSELGQEINEQFF. The CDR3 DNA follows: TGTGCCAGCAGTGAGCTAGGACAGGAGATCAATGAGCAGTTCTTC.

Comment on this clonotype: A much larger clone lies one base from this, so it may be a read error. V gene TRBV6-2 or TRBV6-3 combines with J gene TRBJ2-3; D not certain. This CDR3 spans 15 amino acids. CDR1 MNHEY and CDR2 SVGEGT come from the germline V gene. Trimming left V 3 bases short and J 3 bases short, with 13 bases between. Here the CDR3 DNA reads TGTGCCAGCAGTTATAATGGAGTCGGGACAGATACGCAGTATTTT. Residues: CASSYNGVGTDTQYF.